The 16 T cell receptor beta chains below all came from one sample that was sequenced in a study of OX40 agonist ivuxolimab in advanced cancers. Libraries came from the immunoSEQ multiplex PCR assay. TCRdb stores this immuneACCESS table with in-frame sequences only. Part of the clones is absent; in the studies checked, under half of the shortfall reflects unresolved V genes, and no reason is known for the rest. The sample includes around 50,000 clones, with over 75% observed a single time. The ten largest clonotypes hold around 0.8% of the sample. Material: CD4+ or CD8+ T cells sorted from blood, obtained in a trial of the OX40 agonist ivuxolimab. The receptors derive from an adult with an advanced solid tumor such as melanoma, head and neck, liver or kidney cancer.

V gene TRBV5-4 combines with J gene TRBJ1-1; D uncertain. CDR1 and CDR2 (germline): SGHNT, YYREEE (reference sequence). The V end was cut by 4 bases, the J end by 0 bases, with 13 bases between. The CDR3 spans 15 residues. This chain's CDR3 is CASSLDGRLNTEAFF. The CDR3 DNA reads TGTGCCAGCAGCCTGGACGGACGATTGAACACTGAAGCTTTCTTT.

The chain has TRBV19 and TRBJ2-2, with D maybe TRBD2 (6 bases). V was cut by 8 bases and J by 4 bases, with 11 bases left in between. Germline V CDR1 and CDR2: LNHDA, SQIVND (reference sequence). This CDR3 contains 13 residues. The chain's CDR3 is CASGTGSTGELFF. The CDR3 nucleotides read TGTGCCAGTGGGACCGGGAGCACCGGGGAGCTGTTTTTT.

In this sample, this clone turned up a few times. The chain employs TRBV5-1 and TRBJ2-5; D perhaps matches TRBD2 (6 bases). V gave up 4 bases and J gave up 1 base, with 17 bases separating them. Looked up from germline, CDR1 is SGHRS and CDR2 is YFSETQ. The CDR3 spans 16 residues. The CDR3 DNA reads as TGCGCCAGCAGCCCTGCGGGGAACCGCCTCCAAGAGACCCAGTACTTC. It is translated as CASSPAGNRLQETQYF.

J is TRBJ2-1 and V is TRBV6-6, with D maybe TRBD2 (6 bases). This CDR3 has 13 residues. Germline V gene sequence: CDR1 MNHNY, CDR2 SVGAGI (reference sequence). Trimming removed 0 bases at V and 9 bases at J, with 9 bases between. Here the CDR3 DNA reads TGTGCCAGCAGTTACTCAAGGGGAGGTGAGCAGTTCTTC. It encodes CASSYSRGGEQFF.

CDR3: CASGPEHLNTEAFF. DNA of the CDR3: TGTGCCAGCGGGCCCGAGCACTTGAACACTGAAGCTTTCTTT. V is TRBV6-5 and J is TRBJ1-1; D is unresolved. Germline loops: CDR1 MNHEY, CDR2 SVGAGI. This CDR3 spans 14 amino acids. V lost 8 bases to trimming and J lost 0 bases, with 13 bases between them.

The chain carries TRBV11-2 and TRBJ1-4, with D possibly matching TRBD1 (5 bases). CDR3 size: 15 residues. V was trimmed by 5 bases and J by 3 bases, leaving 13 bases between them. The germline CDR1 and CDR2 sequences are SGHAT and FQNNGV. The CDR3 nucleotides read TGTGCCAGCAGCCCAGACAGTCTCCCTAATGAAAAACTGTTTTTT. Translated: CASSPDSLPNEKLFF.

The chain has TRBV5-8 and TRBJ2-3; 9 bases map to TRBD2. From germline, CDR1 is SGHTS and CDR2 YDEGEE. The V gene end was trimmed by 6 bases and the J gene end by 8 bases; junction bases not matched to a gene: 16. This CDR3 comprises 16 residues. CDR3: CASTQRASGVGSTQYF. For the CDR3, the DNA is TGTGCCAGCACCCAGCGGGCTAGCGGGGTTGGGAGTACGCAGTATTTT.

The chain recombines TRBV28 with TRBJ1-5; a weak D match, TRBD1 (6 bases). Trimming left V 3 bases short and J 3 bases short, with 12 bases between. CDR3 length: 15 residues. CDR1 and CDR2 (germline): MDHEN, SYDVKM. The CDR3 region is CASSLIGGLNQPQHF. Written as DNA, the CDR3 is TGTGCCAGCAGTTTGATCGGGGGCCTCAATCAGCCCCAGCATTTT.

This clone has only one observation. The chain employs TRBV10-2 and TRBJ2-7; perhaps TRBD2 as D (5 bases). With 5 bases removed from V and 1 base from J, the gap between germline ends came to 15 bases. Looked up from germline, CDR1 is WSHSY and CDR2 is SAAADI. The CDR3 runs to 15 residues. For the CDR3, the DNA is TGCGCCAGCAGTAACACAGCGGCAGCGTCCTACGAGCAGTACTTC. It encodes CASSNTAAASYEQYF.

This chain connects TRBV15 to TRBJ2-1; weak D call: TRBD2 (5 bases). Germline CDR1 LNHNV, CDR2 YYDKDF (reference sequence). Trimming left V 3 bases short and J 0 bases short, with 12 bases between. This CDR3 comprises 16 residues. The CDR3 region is CATSRDTGSSYNEQFF. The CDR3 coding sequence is TGTGCCACCAGCAGGGATACGGGGAGCTCCTACAATGAGCAGTTCTTC.

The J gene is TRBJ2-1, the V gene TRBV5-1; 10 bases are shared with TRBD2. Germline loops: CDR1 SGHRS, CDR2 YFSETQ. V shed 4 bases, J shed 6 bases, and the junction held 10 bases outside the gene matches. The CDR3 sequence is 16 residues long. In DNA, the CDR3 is TGCGCCAGCAGCAACCCTAGCGGGGGAGGGGGCAATGAGCAGTTCTTC. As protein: CASSNPSGGGGNEQFF. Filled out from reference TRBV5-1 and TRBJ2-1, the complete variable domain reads KAGVTQTPRYLIKTRGQQVTLSCSPISGHRSVSWYQQTPGQGLQFLFEYFSETQRNKGNFPGRFSGRQFSNSRSEMNVSTLELGDSALYLCASSNPSGGGGNEQFFGPGTRLTVL.

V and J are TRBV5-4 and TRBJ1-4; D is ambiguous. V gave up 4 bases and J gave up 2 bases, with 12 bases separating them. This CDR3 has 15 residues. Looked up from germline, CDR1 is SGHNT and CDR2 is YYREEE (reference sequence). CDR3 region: CASSPGMNTNEKLFF. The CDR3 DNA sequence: TGTGCCAGCAGCCCCGGTATGAACACTAATGAAAAACTGTTTTTT.

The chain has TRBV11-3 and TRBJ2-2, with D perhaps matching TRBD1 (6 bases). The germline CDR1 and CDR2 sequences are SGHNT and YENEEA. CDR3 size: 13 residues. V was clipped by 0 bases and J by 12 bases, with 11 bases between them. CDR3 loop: CASSLDIRGQLFF. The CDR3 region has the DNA TGTGCCAGCAGCTTAGATATCAGGGGTCAGCTGTTTTTT.

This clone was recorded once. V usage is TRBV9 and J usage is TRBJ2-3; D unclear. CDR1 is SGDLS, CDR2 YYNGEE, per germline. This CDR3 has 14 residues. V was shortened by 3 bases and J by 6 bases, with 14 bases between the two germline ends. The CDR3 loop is CASSGVWGRDTQYF. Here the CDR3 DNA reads TGTGCCAGCAGCGGGGTGTGGGGAAGGGATACGCAGTATTTT. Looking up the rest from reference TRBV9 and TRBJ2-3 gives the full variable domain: DSGVTQTPKHLITATGQRVTLRCSPRSGDLSVYWYQQSLDQGLQFLIQYYNGEERAKGNILERFSAQQFPDLHSELNLSSLELGDSALYFCASSGVWGRDTQYFGPGTRLTVL.

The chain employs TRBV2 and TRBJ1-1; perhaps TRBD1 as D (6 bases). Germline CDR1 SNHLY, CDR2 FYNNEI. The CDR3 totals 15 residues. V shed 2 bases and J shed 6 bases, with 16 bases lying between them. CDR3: CASSEWGPRRPEAFF. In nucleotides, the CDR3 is TGTGCCAGCAGTGAATGGGGGCCCAGGCGCCCTGAAGCTTTCTTT. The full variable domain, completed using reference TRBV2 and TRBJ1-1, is EPEVTQTPSHQVTQMGQEVILRCVPISNHLYFYWYRQILGQKVEFLVSFYNNEISEKSEIFDDQFSVERPDGSNFTLKIRSTKLEDSAMYFCASSEWGPRRPEAFFGQGTRLTVV.

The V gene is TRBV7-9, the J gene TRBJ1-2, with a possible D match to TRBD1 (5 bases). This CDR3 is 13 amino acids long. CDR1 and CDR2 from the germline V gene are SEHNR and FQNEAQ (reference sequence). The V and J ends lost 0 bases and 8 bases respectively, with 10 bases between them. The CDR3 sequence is CASSLATVTGYTF. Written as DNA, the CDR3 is TGTGCCAGCAGCTTAGCGACAGTCACGGGCTACACCTTC.